This T cell receptor (beta chain) was identified during a study of CD8 T cells in Susac syndrome (dated by TCRdb to between 2018 and 2021). About the full investigation: Of the Susac syndrome patients who were sequenced, about 6 had clinically active disease and eight were in clinical remission. At blood withdrawal, Susac syndrome patients were either therapy-naive, taking corticosteroids (in some cases with IVIg as well), or taking IVIg alone. Whether CD8+ T cell activation and differentiation in Susac syndrome was antigen driven was tested using repertoire sequencing. The full study reports these points: In patients with Susac syndrome, the CD4+ T cell repertoire showed no detectable clonal expansion. The number of individuals in the TCR sequencing and HLA analysis was recognized as being relatively small.

CDR1 and CDR2 are drawn from the germline V gene: MDHEN, SYDVKM. From cysteine to phenylalanine, the CDR3 is 14 amino acids long. Only the CDR3 portion is preserved as DNA: 42 bases, with reading frame beginning at the first base. Germline trimming amounts to 6 bases on V and 5 bases on J, with 9 as the count of junction bases outside the gene matches. Remarks on this clonotype: There is no known antigen for this receptor. Within one base of it there is no much larger clone, and no base qualities were kept.

RNA was extracted with the RNeasy kit and roughly 0.45 to 1 ug was reverse transcribed using random hexamers. TCR beta CDR3 regions were amplified with the immunoSEQ multiplex PCR assay covering 54 Vbeta and 13 Jbeta segments. PCR amplification bias was corrected using a synthetic template baseline for primer optimization and computational correction. The original pipeline was this. Reads were assigned to V, D and J genes according to IMGT and analyzed in immunoSEQ Analyzer, with only productive sequences retained. To calculate clonality, Shannon entropy was normalized by log2 of the number of productive unique sequences and then subtracted from one. For each patient and control, public and private clones were evaluated within the 100 most prevalent clones. Clones were defined as Susac-specific when absent from the healthy and MS cohorts, from approximately 1,100 published viral clones and from other ImmuneACCESS disease sequences. The public reads were reprocessed in TCRdb via fastp at Q25 and MiXCR, keeping in-frame beta chains. Entries are consolidated by CDR3 protein sequence, retaining the most common genes and DNA. These V and J calls derive from TCRdb rather than the authors' analysis. Across this sample there are about 180,000 distinct CDR3 sequences, with 85% to 95% seen only once. Around 0.1% of the sample is taken by the ten largest.

Peripheral blood CD8+ and CD4+ T cells from healthy donors, Susac syndrome patients and multiple sclerosis patients were profiled by high-throughput TCR beta sequencing. Susac syndrome patients met recently defined diagnostic criteria for definite or probable disease. Bulk CD8+ and CD4+ T cells were purified magnetically by negative isolation, whereas CD8+ TEMRA cells were enriched by FACS. Blood was collected in EDTA tubes and processed within 24 hours, with PBMCs isolated through density gradient centrifugation. PBMCs intended for TCR sequencing were frozen in liquid nitrogen and were later thawed in a 37 degrees C water bath. A purity of at least 90% was achieved for sorted or isolated CD4+, CD8+ and CD8+ TEMRA cells.

The rearranged segments are TRBV28 and TRBJ1-1, with 7 bases in between that match TRBD1. This clonotype originated in a human donor with Susac syndrome. The material sequenced was CD4+ T cells from PBMCs. The DNA sequence is TGTGCCAGCAGACCCCTCAGGGGGAGTACTGAAGCTTTCTTT. This is translated as CASRPLRGSTEAFF. Reference TRBV28 and TRBJ1-1 genes cover what lies past the CDR3, so the full variable domain is DVKVTQSSRYLVKRTGEKVFLECVQDMDHENMFWYRQDPGLGLRLIYFSYDVKMKEKGDIPEGYSVSREKKERFSLILESASTNQTSMYLCASRPLRGSTEAFFGQGTRLTVV.